This T cell receptor (beta chain) was retrieved from a study of T-cell memory formation after mild COVID-19. Study as a whole: The study found TCR clusters largely donor specific.

Study-wide findings and caveats: CD4+ contracting clones were mainly CM and EM; CD8+ ones, EMRA. Contracting clones from day 15 to 85 had balanced CD4/CD8; later expanders favoured CD4+.

This clonotype was detected a few times. Its antigen is undetermined. MiXCR was run by TCRdb on the 5' RACE reads, yielding one entry per CDR3 protein. The sample consists of 160,000 or so distinct CDR3 sequences, about a third of them appearing once. V was clipped by 4 bases and J by 1 base; unmatched bases: 4. This CDR3 spans 15 amino acids. The chain combines TRBV12-3 or TRBV12-4 with TRBJ2-1, with 7 bases fitting TRBD2. This receptor was taken from an adult woman who had mild COVID-19 (a few samples of this study predate the infection). Cell type and time point are not known. The sample consisted of PBMCs or a T cell subset sorted from them (not recorded which). CDR3 residues: CASSSGLGSYNEQFF. The CDR3, as DNA: TGTGCCAGCAGTTCCGGACTAGGATCCTACAATGAGCAGTTCTTC.